The next 31 T cell receptor beta chains were all read from a single sample in a study of identical twins (dated by TCRdb to about 2016). Library prep was done by 5' RACE. The sequencer was an Illumina HiSeq 2000. TCRdb reran the public reads through fastp at Q25 and MiXCR, keeping productive beta chains. For every CDR3 protein sequence, its rows merge into one entry that carries the most common genes and DNA. The sample contains roughly 1,500,000 distinct CDR3 sequences, roughly a third of them found a single time. The ten top clones hold 0.25% to 0.3% of the sample. Sequences were obtained from cord blood. These receptors were collected from a newborn girl in good health.

The J gene is TRBJ2-3, the V gene TRBV6-5; no reliable D call. V was cut by 0 bases and J by 2 bases, with 12 bases left in between. The CDR3 loop spans 16 amino acids. Germline V lookup: CDR1 MNHEY, CDR2 SVGAGI. In DNA, the CDR3 is TGTGCCAGCAGTTACTCGATTGGGGTCCCCACAGATACGCAGTATTTT. This gives the protein CASSYSIGVPTDTQYF.

This sequence joins TRBV6-6 and TRBJ2-7; possible D gene TRBD1, 6 bases. Germline V gives CDR1 MNHNY, CDR2 SVGAGI (reference sequence). V gave up 6 bases and J gave up 1 base, with 16 bases separating them. This CDR3 is built from 15 residues. The CDR3 nucleotides read TGTGCCAGCAGCGGCACAGGGAAAAGATCCTACGAGCAGTACTTC. It translates to CASSGTGKRSYEQYF.

Many counts were recorded for this clonotype. This rearrangement joins TRBV5-6 to TRBJ2-1; the match to TRBD2 covers 10 bases. The V segment lost 5 bases and the J segment 3 bases; nucleotides outside the gene matches: 8. This CDR3 contains 16 residues. Germline values: CDR1 SGHDT, CDR2 YYEEEE. The CDR3 spells CASSLRLAGRYNEQFF. CDR3 coding DNA: TGTGCCAGCAGTCTACGACTAGCGGGCCGCTACAATGAGCAGTTCTTC. Together with reference TRBV5-6 and TRBJ2-1, the CDR3 gives the full variable domain: DAGVTQSPTHLIKTRGQQVTLRCSPKSGHDTVSWYQQALGQGPQFIFQYYEEEERQRGNFPDRFSGHQFPNYSSELNVNALLLGDSALYLCASSLRLAGRYNEQFFGPGTRLTVL.

The chain links TRBV12-3 or TRBV12-4 to TRBJ2-3, with TRBD1 matching over 8 bases. The CDR3 is 15 amino acids. The ends lost 3 bases at V and 0 bases at J; junction bases unmatched: 2. In DNA form, the CDR3 reads TGTGCCAGCAGTTTCGGACAGGGAAGCACAGATACGCAGTATTTT. Translating it yields CASSFGQGSTDTQYF.

The chain is built from TRBV20-1 and TRBJ2-7, with 12 positions matching TRBD2. CDR1 DFQATT and CDR2 SNEGSKA come from the germline V gene (reference sequence). The CDR3 consists of 16 residues. V lost 5 bases and J lost 2; bases outside the gene matches: 10. CDR3 nucleotides: TGCAGTGCTCCCAGACTAGCGGGAGCGATGGCCTACGAGCAGTACTTC. Its protein product is CSAPRLAGAMAYEQYF.

The V gene is TRBV5-4, the J gene TRBJ2-5; 8 bases are a match to TRBD1. The end of the DNA is better explained by TRBJ2-7, so the J call may be wrong. The CDR3 contains 13 residues. The germline V gene encodes CDR1 SGHNT and CDR2 YYREEE (reference sequence). Written as DNA, the CDR3 is TGTGCCAGCAGGTTTGGACAGGGATCCGAGCAGTACTTC. Its translation is CASRFGQGSEQYF.

This clonotype showed up many times. The J gene is TRBJ2-1, the V gene TRBV25-1; weak D call: TRBD2 (5 bases). The germline CDR1 and CDR2 sequences are MGHDK and SYGVNS. The CDR3 totals 13 residues. V was clipped by 1 base and J by 8 bases, with 9 bases between them. The CDR3 reads CASSELSSHEQFF. The CDR3 DNA is TGTGCCAGCAGTGAATTATCTAGCCATGAGCAGTTCTTC.

This clonotype has a handful of counts. The J gene is TRBJ1-1, the V gene TRBV6-4, with a weak D call TRBD1 (6 bases). V dropped 0 bases and J dropped 9 bases, with 11 bases sitting between them. Germline CDR1 is MRHNA and CDR2 is SNTAGT. This CDR3 is 13 amino acids long. As DNA, the CDR3 is TGTGCCAGCAGTGACTCGAGGGGGACCCAAGCTTTCTTT. This encodes CASSDSRGTQAFF.

This clonotype was picked up a small number of times. V and J are TRBV6-6 and TRBJ2-7; no firm D call. CDR1 and CDR2 from the germline V gene are MNHNY and SVGAGI (reference sequence). V was shortened by 4 bases and J by 7 bases, with 14 bases between the two germline ends. CDR3 length: 13 amino acids. Here the CDR3 reads CASSSQLFNEQYF. The CDR3 nucleotides read TGTGCCAGCAGTTCCCAACTCTTCAATGAGCAGTACTTC.

This clonotype was detected a few times. This chain connects TRBV20-1 to TRBJ1-4; D possibly corresponds to TRBD1 (6 bases). The CDR3 has 16 amino acids. Per germline, CDR1 DFQATT and CDR2 SNEGSKA (reference sequence). With 6 bases removed from V and 4 bases from J, the gap between germline ends came to 21 bases. CDR3 coding DNA: TGCAGTGCGCCACCATTCCCCAGACAGGTTAATGAAAAACTGTTTTTT. Encoded protein: CSAPPFPRQVNEKLFF.

The J gene is TRBJ1-6, the V gene TRBV20-1; 12 bases line up with TRBD1. V lost 6 bases and J lost 4; bases outside the gene matches: 10. This CDR3 is 17 amino acids long. Per the germline V gene, CDR1 is DFQATT and CDR2 is SNEGSKA (reference sequence). In nucleotides, the CDR3 is TGCAGTGCGGCAGGGACAGGGGGCGATTTTTATAATTCACCCCTCCACTTT. Protein sequence: CSAAGTGGDFYNSPLHF.

This clonotype was seen only once. The chain carries TRBV20-1 and TRBJ2-1; no definite D call. CDR3 length: 13 residues. Germline CDR1 is DFQATT and CDR2 is SNEGSKA (reference sequence). V was clipped by 0 bases and J by 6 bases, with 9 bases between them. The CDR3 DNA reads TGCAGTGCTAGAGAATACAAGCCCAATGAGCAGTTCTTC. Translation: CSAREYKPNEQFF.

This chain uses TRBV20-1 with TRBJ2-2; D uncertain. The CDR3 consists of 15 residues. The V end was cut by 3 bases, the J end by 8 bases, with 19 bases between. Germline V gene data show CDR1 as DFQATT and CDR2 as SNEGSKA (reference sequence). CDR3 sequence: CSARPARSSRGELFF. CDR3 DNA: TGCAGTGCTAGGCCCGCCCGTTCCAGCCGAGGGGAGCTGTTTTTT.

V is TRBV5-1 and J is TRBJ1-5; 8 bases fit TRBD1. The CDR3 contains 16 residues. Germline V gene lookup returns CDR1 SGHRS and CDR2 YFSETQ. Trimming at V came to 4 bases and at J to 0 bases, leaving 6 bases not matched to a gene. CDR3 in amino acids: CASSLGGQASNQPQHF. CDR3 sequence (DNA): TGCGCCAGCAGCCTAGGGGGACAGGCTAGCAATCAGCCCCAGCATTTT.

This clonotype was observed a handful of times. The chain combines TRBV24-1 with TRBJ2-6; D perhaps matches TRBD1 (6 bases). CDR1 KGHDR and CDR2 SFDVKD come from the germline V gene. Trimming pared 4 bases from V and 2 bases from J, leaving 14 bases between. This CDR3 spans 17 amino acids. Written as DNA, the CDR3 is TGTGCCACCAGTGAGCCGAACAGGGCGCCTGGGGCCAACGTCCTGACTTTC. Translating it yields CATSEPNRAPGANVLTF.

This sequence joins TRBV9 and TRBJ2-7, with 8 bases that match TRBD2. The V gene's germline CDR1 is SGDLS and CDR2 YYNGEE. With 3 bases clipped from V and 0 bases from J, the junction kept 8 bases outside the gene matches. The CDR3 contains 16 residues. The chain's CDR3 is CASSATSETPSYEQYF. Written as DNA, the CDR3 is TGTGCCAGCAGCGCGACTAGCGAGACTCCCTCCTACGAGCAGTACTTC.

This clonotype was counted only a few times. The V call is TRBV20-1, the J call TRBJ2-1, with 9 bases aligning to TRBD2. After removal of 6 bases from V and 4 bases from J, the junction contained 7 bases not matched to a gene. CDR3 size: 14 residues. Germline V gene lookup returns CDR1 DFQATT and CDR2 SNEGSKA (reference sequence). CDR3 in amino acids: CSASGLASYNEQFF. The CDR3 DNA is TGCAGTGCGAGTGGACTAGCGTCTTACAATGAGCAGTTCTTC.

V is TRBV12-3 or TRBV12-4 and J is TRBJ1-1; D is possibly TRBD1 (6 bases). V was cut by 3 bases and J by 3 bases, with 17 bases left in between. The CDR3 extends over 16 amino acids. The CDR3 loop is CASSFNAGTPDTEAFF. In nucleotides, the CDR3 is TGTGCCAGCAGTTTTAATGCCGGGACACCGGACACTGAAGCTTTCTTT.

This clonotype was seen a few times. This chain uses TRBV7-9 with TRBJ1-4, with TRBD1 identical over 10 bases. Trimming cost V 5 bases and J 2 bases; bases outside gene matches: 8. CDR1 is SEHNR, CDR2 FQNEAQ, per germline (reference sequence). This CDR3 is built from 17 residues. The CDR3 spells CASSRDRGFQTNEKLFF. CDR3 DNA: TGTGCCAGCAGCCGGGACAGGGGTTTTCAGACTAATGAAAAACTGTTTTTT.

About this clonotype itself: The junction departs from germline at one end; a sequencing error may be responsible. The V gene is TRBV13, the J gene TRBJ2-3, with 9 bases lining up with TRBD2. This CDR3 contains 15 residues. Germline-derived CDR1 and CDR2 are PRHDT and FYEKMQ (reference sequence). The CDR3: CAGSLVAGGTDTQYF. DNA for the CDR3: TGTGCCGGCAGCTTGGTAGCGGGGGGCACAGATACGCAGTATTTT.

The J gene is TRBJ2-7, the V gene TRBV21-1; the D call in the table, TRBD1, was not verified against the DNA. TRBV21-1 is designated a pseudogene. This CDR3 has 18 residues. The CDR3 DNA follows: TGTGCCAGCACCCGAAGCAAAGAAGGTGCGGGGGCGGGGAATGAGCAGTACTTC. Translation gives CASTRSKEGAGAGNEQYF.

The chain recombines TRBV4-2 with TRBJ1-1; no clear D. Germline V gene sequence: CDR1 LGHNA, CDR2 YNFKEQ. The length of the CDR3 is 14 residues. Trimming took 1 base from V and 2 from J, leaving 8 bases between them. CDR3 in DNA: TGTGCCAGCAGCCAAGTTACCGCTAACACTGAAGCTTTCTTT. Translating gives CASSQVTANTEAFF.

About this clonotype itself: Relative to the germline gene, one junction end is altered; a read error may explain this. The rearrangement uses TRBV5-1 and TRBJ2-3; 8 bases fit TRBD2. This CDR3 region has 16 residues. Germline loops: CDR1 SGHRS, CDR2 YFSETQ. The CDR3 nucleotides are TGCACCAGCAGCTTGGTCTCTAGCGGGCCCCGGGATACGCAGTATTTT. Its translation: CTSSLVSSGPRDTQYF.

The chain employs TRBV11-1 and TRBJ2-7; weak D call: TRBD2 (5 bases). Germline V gene sequence: CDR1 SGHAT, CDR2 FQDESV (reference sequence). Trimming shortened V by 3 bases and J by 2 bases, and 11 bases separated the two germline ends. The CDR3 runs 14 residues. The CDR3 sequence: CASSFMEDPYEQYF. The DNA of the CDR3 is TGTGCCAGCAGCTTCATGGAGGACCCCTACGAGCAGTACTTC.

This clonotype has ten or more counts. This sequence joins TRBV6-5 and TRBJ2-4; D assignment may be TRBD1 or TRBD2 (6 bases each). CDR3 length: 18 residues. Germline CDR1 and CDR2: MNHEY and SVGAGI. V lost 2 bases and J lost 0, with 17 bases in between. CDR3 residues: CASSYDRRGHLAKNIQYF. The CDR3 DNA reads as TGTGCCAGCAGTTACGACAGGCGGGGCCATTTAGCCAAAAACATTCAGTACTTC.

The rearrangement uses TRBV6-1 and TRBJ2-5, with 10 bases that match TRBD2. CDR1 is MNHNS and CDR2 is SASEGT in the germline V gene. CDR3 length equals 16 residues. The V and J ends lost 6 bases and 3 bases, in that order; junction bases with no gene match: 10. In nucleotides, the CDR3 is TGTGCCAGCAGCCCCGGACTAGCGGCGAATAAAGAGACCCAGTACTTC. It specifies CASSPGLAANKETQYF.

The chain carries TRBV4-1 and TRBJ2-1; a weak D match, TRBD2 (5 bases). This CDR3 has 15 residues. Trimming left V 0 bases short and J 9 bases short, with 15 bases between. The V gene's germline CDR1 is MGHRA and CDR2 YSYEKL. CDR3 DNA: TGCGCCAGCAGCCAAGATCCTATTGCGCGGGTTGAGCAGTTCTTC. The encoded protein is CASSQDPIARVEQFF.

This clonotype came up a few times. The chain joins TRBV12-3 or TRBV12-4 to TRBJ1-1, with D perhaps TRBD1 (6 bases). This CDR3 has 12 amino acids. Trimming cost V 4 bases and J 11 bases, with 14 bases left between them. CDR3 sequence (DNA): TGTGCCAGCAGTTATGTTACAGGGAAGGCTTTCTTT. It codes for CASSYVTGKAFF.

The V gene is TRBV5-1, the J gene TRBJ2-7; the D gene is possibly TRBD2 (6 bases). Germline V gene lookup returns CDR1 SGHRS and CDR2 YFSETQ. The CDR3 contains 16 residues. Between the trimmed V and J ends, which lost 0 bases and 0 bases, there was a span of 13 bases. In DNA, the CDR3 is TGCGCCAGCAGCTTGGGGCCGGGGGAGAGCTCCTACGAGCAGTACTTC. Translated, it gives CASSLGPGESSYEQYF.

The chain carries TRBV25-1 and TRBJ2-1; D uncertain. There are 13 residues in the CDR3. Germline-derived CDR1 and CDR2 are MGHDK and SYGVNS. The V end was cut by 1 base, the J end by 6 bases, with 7 bases between. Here the CDR3 reads CASSESYLNEQFF. CDR3 nucleotide sequence: TGTGCCAGCAGTGAATCTTACCTCAATGAGCAGTTCTTC.

This clonotype was seen a handful of times. The V and J genes are TRBV5-1 and TRBJ2-1; TRBD1 aligns across 7 bases. The CDR3 is made up of 16 amino acids. The V and J ends lost 2 bases and 0 bases, in that order; junction bases with no gene match: 5. Germline-derived CDR1 and CDR2 are SGHRS and YFSETQ. CDR3 coding DNA: TGCGCCAGCAGCTTCCGGGACAGCCTCTCCTACAATGAGCAGTTCTTC. It codes for CASSFRDSLSYNEQFF.